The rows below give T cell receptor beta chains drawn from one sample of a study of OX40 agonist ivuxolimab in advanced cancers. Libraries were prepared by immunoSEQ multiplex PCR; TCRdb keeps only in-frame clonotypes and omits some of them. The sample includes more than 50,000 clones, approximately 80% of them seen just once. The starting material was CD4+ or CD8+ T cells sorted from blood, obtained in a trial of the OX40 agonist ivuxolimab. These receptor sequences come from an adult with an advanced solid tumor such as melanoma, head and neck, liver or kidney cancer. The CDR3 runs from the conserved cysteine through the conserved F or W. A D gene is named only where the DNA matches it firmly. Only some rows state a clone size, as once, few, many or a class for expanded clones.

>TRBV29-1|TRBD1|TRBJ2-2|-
CSVKTGASTGELFF
TGCAGCGTTAAAACAGGGGCCTCCACCGGGGAGCTGTTTTTT
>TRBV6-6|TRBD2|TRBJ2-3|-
CASREEGGTDTQYF
TGTGCCAGCAGGGAGGAGGGAGGGACAGATACGCAGTATTTT
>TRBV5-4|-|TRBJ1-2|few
CASSLGRINYGYTF
TGTGCCAGCAGCTTGGGGCGGATCAACTATGGCTACACCTTC
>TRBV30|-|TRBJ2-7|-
CAWASEQYF
TGTGCCTGGGCCAGCGAGCAGTACTTC
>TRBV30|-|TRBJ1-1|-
CAWSFDREAFF
TGTGCCTGGAGTTTCGACCGTGAAGCTTTCTTT
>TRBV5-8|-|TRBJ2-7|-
CASSLRRGPGEQYF
TGTGCCAGCAGCTTACGGAGGGGGCCTGGCGAGCAGTACTTC
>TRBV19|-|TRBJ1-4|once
CASTARGTNEKLFF
TGTGCCAGTACCGCCAGGGGAACTAATGAAAAACTGTTTTTT
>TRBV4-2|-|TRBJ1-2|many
CASSPSPRGGTYGYTF
TGTGCCAGCAGCCCGAGCCCCCGGGGGGGAACTTATGGCTACACCTTC
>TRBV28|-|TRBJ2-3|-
CASSLGGLTDTQYF
TGTGCCAGCAGTTTAGGGGGTCTAACAGATACGCAGTATTTT
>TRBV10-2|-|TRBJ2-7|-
CASIGGTAGDGYEQYF
TGCGCCAGCATTGGAGGGACAGCGGGAGACGGCTACGAGCAGTACTTC
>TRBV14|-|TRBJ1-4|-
CASSQERATNEKLFF
TGTGCCAGCAGCCAAGAGAGGGCGACTAATGAAAAACTGTTTTTT
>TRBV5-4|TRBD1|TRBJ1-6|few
CASSRTGGLAPLHF
TGTGCCAGCAGCAGGACAGGGGGGCTCGCCCCCCTCCACTTT
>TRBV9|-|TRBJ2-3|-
CASSVGDNRLVTQYF
TGTGCCAGCAGCGTAGGGGACAACCGACTAGTTACGCAGTATTTT
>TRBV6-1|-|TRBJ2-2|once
CASRESWRAGELFF
TGTGCCAGCAGGGAATCGTGGAGGGCCGGGGAGCTGTTTTTT
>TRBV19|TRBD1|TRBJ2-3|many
CASSPQGDTPTPSTDTQYF
TGTGCCAGTAGTCCCCAGGGGGACACCCCTACGCCTAGCACAGATACGCAGTATTTT
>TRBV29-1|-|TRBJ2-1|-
CSVEGGTYEQFF
TGCAGCGTTGAAGGGGGGACTTATGAGCAGTTCTTC
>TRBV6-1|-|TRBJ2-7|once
CASSLEEGVEQYF
TGTGCCAGCAGCCTGGAGGAGGGGGTCGAGCAGTACTTC
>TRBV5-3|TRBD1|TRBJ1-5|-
CARSSRDRSGQPQHF
TGTGCCAGAAGCTCCCGGGACAGGAGTGGTCAGCCCCAGCATTTT
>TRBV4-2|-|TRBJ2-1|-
CASSHSPLPEQFF
TGTGCCAGCAGCCACAGCCCTTTGCCTGAGCAGTTCTTC
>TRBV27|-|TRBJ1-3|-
CASRTRTGNTIYF
TGTGCCAGCAGGACAAGGACTGGAAACACCATATATTTT
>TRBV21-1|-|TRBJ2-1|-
CASSKGGRGLGNEQFF
TGTGCCAGCAGCAAGGGGGGCAGGGGGCTGGGAAATGAGCAGTTCTTC
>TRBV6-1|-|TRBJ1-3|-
CASSGSGSNTIYF
TGTGCCAGCAGCGGATCGGGATCGAACACCATATATTTT
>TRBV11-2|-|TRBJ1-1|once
CASSLGFRGEPSTEAFF
TGTGCCAGCAGCTTAGGGTTCCGGGGGGAACCGTCCACTGAAGCTTTCTTT
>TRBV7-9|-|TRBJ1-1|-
CASSLVTGEAFF
TGTGCCAGCAGCTTGGTAACGGGAGAAGCTTTCTTT
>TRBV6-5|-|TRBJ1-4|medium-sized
CATLQHGSEKLFF
TGTGCCACCCTTCAGCACGGTAGTGAAAAACTGTTTTTT
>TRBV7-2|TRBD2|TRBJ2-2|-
CASSPLKSGRPLSGELFF
TGTGCCAGCAGCCCCCTGAAGAGCGGGAGGCCACTAAGCGGGGAGCTGTTTTTT
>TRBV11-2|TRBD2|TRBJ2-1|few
CASSLWGLAGTPANEQFF
TGTGCCAGCAGCTTATGGGGACTAGCGGGAACCCCGGCCAATGAGCAGTTCTTC
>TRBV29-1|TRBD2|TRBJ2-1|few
CSVGRGLAGGGDEQFF
TGCAGCGTTGGTAGGGGACTAGCGGGGGGAGGCGATGAGCAGTTCTTC
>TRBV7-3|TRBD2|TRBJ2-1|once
CASSKSGASSYNEQFF
TGTGCCAGCAGCAAAAGCGGGGCCAGCTCCTACAATGAGCAGTTCTTC
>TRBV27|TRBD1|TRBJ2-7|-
CASSFFTGTGARNEQYF
TGTGCCAGCAGTTTCTTTACCGGGACAGGTGCTAGGAACGAGCAGTACTTC
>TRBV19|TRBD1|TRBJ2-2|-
CASTLLRDRGQTGELFF
TGTGCCAGTACTCTACTCCGGGACAGGGGCCAGACCGGGGAGCTGTTTTTT
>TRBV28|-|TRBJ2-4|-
CASTLREPGNIQYF
TGTGCCAGCACCCTCCGGGAACCGGGAAACATTCAGTACTTC
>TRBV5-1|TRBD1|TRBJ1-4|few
CASSYGTGGTEKLFF
TGCGCCAGCAGCTACGGGACAGGGGGCACGGAAAAACTGTTTTTT
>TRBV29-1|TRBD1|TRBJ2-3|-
CSVPAGTGLDF
TGCAGCGTTCCGGCCGGGACAGGGTTGGATTTT
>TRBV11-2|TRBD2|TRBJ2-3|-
CASSFGLAGEPDTQYF
TGTGCCAGCAGCTTCGGACTAGCGGGAGAGCCAGATACGCAGTATTTT
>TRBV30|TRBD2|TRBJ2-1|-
CAWAAGLLGRFF
TGTGCCTGGGCAGCGGGACTCTTGGGTCGGTTCTTC
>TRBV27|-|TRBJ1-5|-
CASSFQGRQPQHF
TGTGCCAGCAGTTTCCAGGGTAGGCAGCCCCAGCATTTT
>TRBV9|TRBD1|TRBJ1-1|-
CASSVVEGAWTEAFF
TGTGCCAGCAGCGTAGTGGAGGGGGCGTGGACTGAAGCTTTCTTT
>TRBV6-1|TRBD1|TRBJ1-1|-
CASSVRRGLGTEAFF
TGTGCCAGCAGTGTCCGCAGGGGGCTGGGCACTGAAGCTTTCTTT
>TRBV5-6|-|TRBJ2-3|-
CASSLAGVADTQYF
TGTGCCAGCAGCTTGGCAGGGGTCGCAGATACGCAGTATTTT
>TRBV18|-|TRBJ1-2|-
CASSPPLNYGYTF
TGTGCCAGCTCACCACCATTAAACTATGGCTACACCTTC
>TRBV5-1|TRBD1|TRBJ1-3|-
CASRLGQGKANSGNTIYF
TGCGCCAGCAGGTTGGGACAGGGGAAGGCCAACTCTGGAAACACCATATATTTT
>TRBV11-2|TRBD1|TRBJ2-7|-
CASSLAAQGAYEQYF
TGTGCCAGCAGCTTAGCAGCCCAGGGGGCGTACGAGCAGTACTTC
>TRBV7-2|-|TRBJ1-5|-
CASSLGPTSQPQHF
TGTGCCAGCAGCTTAGGGCCAACCAGTCAGCCCCAGCATTTT
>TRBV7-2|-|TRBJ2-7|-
CASRTGVNSYEQYF
TGTGCCAGCAGAACCGGGGTAAACTCCTACGAGCAGTACTTC
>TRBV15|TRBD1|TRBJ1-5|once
CATSSTGRDNQPQHF
TGTGCCACCAGCTCGACAGGGCGGGACAATCAGCCCCAGCATTTT
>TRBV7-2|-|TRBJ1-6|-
CASSPTWGRSDSPLHF
TGTGCCAGCAGCCCCACTTGGGGGCGAAGTGATTCACCCCTCCACTTT
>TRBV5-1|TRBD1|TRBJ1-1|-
CASSFLDRASEAFF
TGCGCCAGCAGCTTTTTGGACAGGGCGTCTGAAGCTTTCTTT
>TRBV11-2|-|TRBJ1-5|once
CASSLSGGLYSNQPQHF
TGTGCCAGCAGCTTGAGCGGCGGGCTATATAGCAATCAGCCCCAGCATTTT
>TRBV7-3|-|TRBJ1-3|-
CASSLTGGPFSGNTIYF
TGTGCCAGCAGCTTAACCGGAGGTCCTTTCTCTGGAAACACCATATATTTT
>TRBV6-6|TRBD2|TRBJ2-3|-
CASIDVSGTTDTQYF
TGTGCCAGCATCGATGTTAGCGGGACGACAGATACGCAGTATTTT
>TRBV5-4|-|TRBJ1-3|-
CASSLGTGSGNTIYF
TGTGCCAGCAGCTTGGGGACGGGCTCTGGAAACACCATATATTTT
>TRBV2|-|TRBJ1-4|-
CASREDSTTNEKLFF
TGTGCCAGCAGGGAGGACAGTACAACTAATGAAAAACTGTTTTTT
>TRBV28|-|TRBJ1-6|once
CASSLVGPANSPLHF
TGTGCCAGCAGTTTAGTGGGACCCGCCAATTCACCCCTCCACTTT
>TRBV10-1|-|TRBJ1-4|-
CASGPGRGEKLFF
TGCGCCAGCGGACCAGGGCGCGGTGAAAAACTGTTTTTT
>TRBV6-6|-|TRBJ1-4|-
CASSYPGVGEKLFF
TGTGCCAGCAGTTACCCAGGGGTGGGTGAAAAACTGTTTTTT
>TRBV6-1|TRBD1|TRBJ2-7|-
CASSPPSGGANEQYF
TGTGCCAGCAGTCCCCCATCAGGGGGCGCAAACGAGCAGTACTTC
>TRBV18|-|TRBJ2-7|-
CASSPPAQDEQYF
TGTGCCAGCTCACCACCGGCTCAAGACGAGCAGTACTTC